The clone carrying this T cell receptor beta chain was observed a few times. What it binds is unknown. The read finishes 3 residues shy of the CDR3 end, and the germline J gene is used to complete it. This entry belongs to a study of T cell clonality in common variable immunodeficiency. Study findings and constraints: Fewer deletions and N-nucleotide insertions were reportedly seen in common variable immunodeficiency TCR beta sequences. Fewer TCRbeta clones were shared among CVID subjects than controls.

The germline V gene encodes CDR1 SNHLY and CDR2 FYNNEI. Trimming took 5 bases from V and 2 from J; bases not matched to a gene: 4. This CDR3 has 14 residues. Repertoires were generated with immunoSEQ multiplex PCR, while TCRdb's copy carries only in-frame clones and drops some. This repertoire lists fewer than 20,000 clones without singletons; approximately 15% sits in the top ten. The origin of this receptor is a human donor with common variable immunodeficiency. Sequencing was done on a sample of peripheral blood mononuclear cells. The V call is TRBV2, the J call TRBJ2-3; 7 bases line up with TRBD2. CDR3 DNA, as far as it was read: TGTGCCAGCAGTCGCGGACTAGACACAGATACG. Protein: CASSRGLDTDT. The complete CDR3 protein is CASSRGLDTDTQYF.